These 26 T cell receptor beta chains were all obtained from the same sample, sequenced in a study of blood T cells in healthy people across ages. For the second PCR, which ran for roughly 7 to 11 cycles, a sample-barcoded 5' primer and a J-beta primer mix were used. Each CDR3 protein gets one entry after TCRdb re-called the 5' RACE reads with MiXCR. This sample carries over 1,500,000 distinct CDR3 sequences, about 50% of them seen once, and the ten largest clones take about 2.1%. Specimen: blood. The source is a woman aged 40 to 50 in good health.

This clonotype was counted between two and nine times. The J gene is TRBJ1-2, the V gene TRBV6-5; no reliable D call. Deletions cut 3 bases from V and 4 bases from J, with 12 bases between. This CDR3 has 14 amino acids. Germline assignment: CDR1 MNHEY and CDR2 SVGAGI. The CDR3 DNA is TGTGCCAGCAGTTATTCGGACGGAGGCTATGGCTACACCTTC. Residues: CASSYSDGGYGYTF.

V gene TRBV20-1 combines with J gene TRBJ2-7; TRBD1 or TRBD2 may be the D gene (5 bases each). Germline V lookup: CDR1 DFQATT, CDR2 SNEGSKA (reference sequence). V was pared by 0 bases and J by 5 bases, with 17 bases between. The CDR3 has 15 amino acids. The DNA for the CDR3 is TGCAGTGCTAGAGATCCGGGGCAGGGCCTCAACGAGCAGTACTTC. It yields the protein CSARDPGQGLNEQYF.

The chain joins TRBV7-2 to TRBJ2-1; TRBD2 is a possible D gene (6 bases). The germline V gene has CDR1 SGHTA and CDR2 FQGNSA. V lost 4 bases and J 4 bases, leaving 14 bases between the germline ends. The CDR3 sequence is 15 residues long. CDR3 in amino acids: CASSSYPGVYNEQFF. The CDR3 bases are TGTGCCAGCAGCTCTTACCCGGGGGTTTACAATGAGCAGTTCTTC. The complete variable domain, with remaining parts taken from reference TRBV7-2 and TRBJ2-1, reads GAGVSQSPSNKVTEKGKDVELRCDPISGHTALYWYRQSLGQGLEFLIYFQGNSAPDKSGLPSDRFSAERTGGSVSTLTIQRTQQEDSAVYLCASSSYPGVYNEQFFGPGTRLTVL.

This clonotype was picked up a small number of times. The chain is built from TRBV20-1 and TRBJ2-3; perhaps TRBD1 as D (6 bases). Germline lookup yields CDR1 DFQATT and CDR2 SNEGSKA (reference sequence). The V and J ends lost 4 bases and 14 bases respectively, with 19 bases between them. The CDR3 loop spans 12 amino acids. CDR3: CSATQYGGPWYF. The CDR3 nucleotides are TGCAGTGCTACACAATATGGGGGCCCCTGGTATTTT.

This clonotype was counted a few times. The chain uses TRBV7-2 and TRBJ1-2, with 8 bases that match TRBD1. Trimming removed 6 bases from V and 2 bases from J; junction bases left unmatched: 5. Germline CDR1 SGHTA, CDR2 FQGNSA. The CDR3 length is 14 residues. For the CDR3, the DNA is TGTGCCAGCAGAGACCAGGGGGCGAACTATGGCTACACCTTC. Residues: CASRDQGANYGYTF. Drawing the rest from reference TRBV7-2 and TRBJ1-2, the complete variable domain is GAGVSQSPSNKVTEKGKDVELRCDPISGHTALYWYRQSLGQGLEFLIYFQGNSAPDKSGLPSDRFSAERTGGSVSTLTIQRTQQEDSAVYLCASRDQGANYGYTFGSGTRLTVV.

The chain couples TRBV20-1 to TRBJ2-3; 7 bases fit TRBD1. Trimming removed 1 base from V and 9 bases from J; junction bases left unmatched: 16. CDR3 size: 16 residues. Looked up from germline, CDR1 is DFQATT and CDR2 is SNEGSKA (reference sequence). CDR3 nucleotides: TGCAGTGCTAGAGGCTCAGTGACAGGGCATAGAGAGACGCAGTATTTT. Protein product: CSARGSVTGHRETQYF.

This clonotype was counted only a few times. V usage is TRBV6-5 and J usage is TRBJ2-7; 8 bases are shared with TRBD1. The V and J ends lost 7 bases and 6 bases, in that order; junction bases with no gene match: 14. In germline, CDR1 is MNHEY, CDR2 SVGAGI. The CDR3 consists of 15 residues. The CDR3 sequence is CASNPLDREAREQYF. CDR3 nucleotides: TGTGCCAGCAACCCCCTGGACAGGGAGGCACGCGAGCAGTACTTC.

The rearrangement uses TRBV7-4 and TRBJ1-1; D remains unclear. Trimming left V 4 bases short and J 1 base short, with 19 bases between. The CDR3 is 17 residues long. Germline V gives CDR1 SGHVT, CDR2 SQSDAQ. In DNA form, the CDR3 reads TGTGCCAGCAGCTCCCGTTTGGAGACCAAACCGAACACTGAAGCTTTCTTT. This codes for CASSSRLETKPNTEAFF.

This clonotype showed up just a few times. This chain connects TRBV20-1 to TRBJ2-3, with a possible D match to TRBD2 (5 bases). The V end lost 3 bases, the J end lost 0 bases, and 13 bases lay between the germline ends. The CDR3 consists of 15 residues. The germline gives CDR1 DFQATT, CDR2 SNEGSKA (reference sequence). The CDR3: CSARRWGASTDTQYF. For the CDR3, the DNA is TGCAGTGCTAGGCGTTGGGGAGCTAGCACAGATACGCAGTATTTT.

The chain combines TRBV4-2 with TRBJ1-6; D gene unclear. Trimming took off 0 bases at V and 13 bases at J, with 10 bases between the two ends. CDR3 size: 13 residues. Germline lookup yields CDR1 LGHNA and CDR2 YNFKEQ. The CDR3, as DNA: TGTGCCAGCAGCCAAGAGGCGGAGCCCCCCCTCCACTTT. Protein: CASSQEAEPPLHF.

This clonotype occurred a few times. The chain is built from TRBV7-9 and TRBJ2-7; 7 bases map to TRBD1. This CDR3 contains 17 residues. The V gene end was trimmed by 5 bases and the J gene end by 3 bases; junction bases not matched to a gene: 16. Germline CDR1 is SEHNR and CDR2 is FQNEAQ (reference sequence). The CDR3 DNA reads as TGTGCCAGCAGCCCAACATCGGGGCAGGGGGATTTCTACGAGCAGTACTTC. This sequence encodes CASSPTSGQGDFYEQYF.

In the case of this clonotype: This clone may be a read error of a much larger clone one base away. This chain uses TRBV20-1 with TRBJ2-1; 7 bases line up with TRBD2. J was trimmed by 9 bases and V by 5 bases; bases with no gene match: 10. CDR3 length equals 13 residues. CDR1 is DFQATT, CDR2 SNEGSKA, per germline (reference sequence). CDR3 region: CSAGPPGRGEQFF. The CDR3 coding sequence is TGCAGTGCTGGACCTCCGGGGAGGGGTGAGCAGTTCTTC.

Here the CDR3 DNA reads TGTGCCAGCAGTTACTCCTGGGAACTCACCTACAATGAGCAGTTCTTC. Translated, it gives CASSYSWELTYNEQFF. V usage is TRBV6-5 and J usage is TRBJ2-1; the D is unclear. CDR1 and CDR2 (germline): MNHEY, SVGAGI. V was clipped by 0 bases and J by 2 bases, with 11 bases between them. CDR3 size: 16 residues.

This clonotype was detected only a few times. The chain carries TRBV24-1 and TRBJ2-3; the match to TRBD1 covers 9 bases. Germline trimming cut 4 bases from V and 4 bases from J; bases unmatched to any gene: 8. CDR1 is KGHDR and CDR2 is SFDVKD in the germline V gene. The length of the CDR3 is 16 residues. The CDR3 nucleotides are TGTGCCACCAGTGACCTTTCGGACAGGGGCGCAGATACGCAGTATTTT. This encodes CATSDLSDRGADTQYF.

The chain combines TRBV24-1 with TRBJ2-1, with D perhaps matching TRBD2 (6 bases). Between the trimmed V and J ends, which lost 4 bases and 0 bases, there was a span of 12 bases. Germline-derived CDR1 and CDR2 are KGHDR and SFDVKD. The CDR3 runs to 16 residues. The CDR3 here is CATSDTSPSSYNEQFF. The CDR3 nucleotides are TGTGCCACCAGTGACACTAGCCCCAGCTCCTACAATGAGCAGTTCTTC.

The rearrangement joins TRBV5-1 to TRBJ2-5; 7 bases fit TRBD1. After removal of 0 bases from V and 5 bases from J, the junction contained 10 bases not matched to a gene. Germline-derived CDR1 and CDR2 are SGHRS and YFSETQ. CDR3 length: 16 amino acids. The CDR3 bases are TGCGCCAGCAGCTTGGACAGGGGTCGGATTCCGGAGACCCAGTACTTC. It encodes CASSLDRGRIPETQYF. The full variable domain, its missing parts supplied by reference TRBV5-1 and TRBJ2-5, is KAGVTQTPRYLIKTRGQQVTLSCSPISGHRSVSWYQQTPGQGLQFLFEYFSETQRNKGNFPGRFSGRQFSNSRSEMNVSTLELGDSALYLCASSLDRGRIPETQYFGPGTRLLVL.

The chain uses TRBV7-2 and TRBJ2-5; the match to TRBD2 covers 7 bases. The CDR3 covers 16 residues. Looked up from germline, CDR1 is SGHTA and CDR2 is FQGNSA. Unmatched junction bases numbered 16, after V lost 1 base and J lost 11 bases. The CDR3 sequence: CASSLGLGGGGNEQYF. CDR3 DNA: TGTGCCAGCAGCTTAGGCCTCGGCGGGGGAGGCAATGAGCAGTACTTC. The entire variable domain, with the rest obtained from reference TRBV7-2 and TRBJ2-5, is as follows: GAGVSQSPSNKVTEKGKDVELRCDPISGHTALYWYRQSLGQGLEFLIYFQGNSAPDKSGLPSDRFSAERTGGSVSTLTIQRTQQEDSAVYLCASSLGLGGGGNEQYFGPGTRLLVL.

The chain recombines TRBV9 with TRBJ2-3, with TRBD2 matching over 12 bases. CDR1 and CDR2 (germline): SGDLS, YYNGEE. The CDR3 runs 16 residues. V lost 2 bases to trimming and J lost 3 bases; unmatched junction nucleotides: 4. CDR3 sequence (DNA): TGTGCCAGCAGCGTCCTAGCGGGGGGGCCAACAGATACGCAGTATTTT. Residues: CASSVLAGGPTDTQYF.

The CDR3 is CASSLSGERTDTQYF. The CDR3 DNA reads as TGTGCCAGCAGCCTTAGCGGGGAGCGCACAGATACGCAGTATTTT. This rearrangement joins TRBV4-2 to TRBJ2-3; 8 nucleotides match TRBD2. Germline V gives CDR1 LGHNA, CDR2 YNFKEQ. Germline trimming cut 4 bases from V and 1 base from J; bases unmatched to any gene: 4. This CDR3 is 15 amino acids long.

The gene calls are TRBV6-6 and TRBJ2-7; tentatively, D is TRBD2 (6 bases). The CDR3 covers 15 residues. Trimming took 6 bases from V and 3 from J, leaving 18 bases between them. Germline CDR1 is MNHNY and CDR2 is SVGAGI (reference sequence). The DNA for the CDR3 is TGTGCCAGCAGCCCCGGGACCGGGGGAGTCTACGAGCAGTACTTC. The encoded protein is CASSPGTGGVYEQYF.

The chain carries TRBV18 and TRBJ2-1; the D is unclear. V lost 7 bases and J 7 bases, leaving 14 bases between the germline ends. The CDR3 is made up of 13 amino acids. The V gene's germline CDR1 is KGHSH and CDR2 LQKENI. CDR3 nucleotide sequence: TGTGCCAGCTTAAGGGATTGGGGAAATGAGCAGTTCTTC. This encodes CASLRDWGNEQFF. Filled out from reference TRBV18 and TRBJ2-1, the complete variable domain reads NAGVMQNPRHLVRRRGQEARLRCSPMKGHSHVYWYRQLPEEGLKFMVYLQKENIIDESGMPKERFSAEFPKEGPSILRIQQVVRGDSAAYFCASLRDWGNEQFFGPGTRLTVL.

As to this clonotype: This may come from a read error, since a much larger clone is one base off. The chain uses TRBV29-1 and TRBJ2-7; D is undetermined. The J call may be incorrect, as the DNA end agrees better with TRBJ2-5. The CDR3 contains 11 residues. The germline V gene has CDR1 SQVTM and CDR2 ANQGSEA. The chain's CDR3 is CSVVAIETQYF. For the CDR3, the DNA is TGCAGCGTCGTTGCAATAGAGACCCAGTACTTC.

In this sample, this clonotype turned up a few times. The chain has TRBV10-3 and TRBJ2-3; D is possibly TRBD1 or TRBD2 (5 bases each). Germline-derived CDR1 and CDR2 are ENHRY and SYGVKD. The CDR3 sequence is 15 residues long. V lost 6 bases and J lost 2, with 15 bases in between. CDR3 in amino acids: CAIRGDPPFTDTQYF. CDR3 DNA sequence: TGTGCCATCAGGGGGGACCCTCCTTTCACAGATACGCAGTATTTT.

This clonotype was observed a few times. The gene calls are TRBV5-1 and TRBJ1-5; tentative D call: TRBD1 (5 bases). The CDR3 extends over 15 amino acids. The V and J ends lost 0 bases and 3 bases respectively, with 10 bases between them. Germline lookup yields CDR1 SGHRS and CDR2 YFSETQ. CDR3 nucleotides: TGCGCCAGCAGCTTGGCTGGGGCCATCAATCAGCCCCAGCATTTT. This gives the protein CASSLAGAINQPQHF.

This clonotype was detected a few times. The chain is built from TRBV21-1 and TRBJ2-7; the D segment call TRBD1 is taken from the table without a DNA check. TRBV21-1 is described as a pseudogene. This CDR3 has 17 amino acids. The CDR3, as DNA: TGTGCCAGCACGAGGGAAACAGGGAGGTTGGTCTCCTACGAGCAGTACTTC. Translating it yields CASTRETGRLVSYEQYF.

This clonotype was detected a few times. This chain links TRBV28 with TRBJ1-4, with D possibly matching TRBD1 (6 bases). Trimming left V 5 bases short and J 0 bases short, with 10 bases between. Looked up from germline, CDR1 is MDHEN and CDR2 is SYDVKM. This CDR3 has 15 amino acids. CDR3 region: CASSQGGATNEKLFF. For the CDR3, the DNA is TGTGCCAGCAGTCAAGGGGGAGCAACTAATGAAAAACTGTTTTTT. The entire variable domain, with the rest obtained from reference TRBV28 and TRBJ1-4, is as follows: DVKVTQSSRYLVKRTGEKVFLECVQDMDHENMFWYRQDPGLGLRLIYFSYDVKMKEKGDIPEGYSVSREKKERFSLILESASTNQTSMYLCASSQGGATNEKLFFGSGTQLSVL.